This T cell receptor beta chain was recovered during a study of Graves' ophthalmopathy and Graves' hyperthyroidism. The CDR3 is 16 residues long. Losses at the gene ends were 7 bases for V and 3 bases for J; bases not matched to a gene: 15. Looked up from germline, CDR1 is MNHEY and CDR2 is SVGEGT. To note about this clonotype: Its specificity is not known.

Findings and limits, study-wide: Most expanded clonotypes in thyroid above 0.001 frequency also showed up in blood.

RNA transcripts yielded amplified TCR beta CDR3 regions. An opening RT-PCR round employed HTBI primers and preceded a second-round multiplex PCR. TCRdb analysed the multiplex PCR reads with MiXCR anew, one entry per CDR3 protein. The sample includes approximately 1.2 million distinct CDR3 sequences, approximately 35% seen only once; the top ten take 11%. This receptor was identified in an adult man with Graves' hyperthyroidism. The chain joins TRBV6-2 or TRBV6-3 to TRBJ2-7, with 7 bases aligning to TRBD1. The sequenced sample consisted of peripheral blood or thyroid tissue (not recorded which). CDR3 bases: TGTGCCAGCACCACCCCCGGAGACAGGGCCGGCTACGAGCAGTACTTC. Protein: CASTTPGDRAGYEQYF.